This T cell receptor (delta chain) stems from a study of human gamma delta and Vdelta1 T cells. With regard to this clone: The antigen remains undetermined.

Study-wide results and limits: Delta One T cells were reportedly polyclonal and broadly cytotoxic against acute myeloid leukemia.

The germline V gene has CDR1 TSWWSYY and CDR2 QGS. This CDR3 spans 19 amino acids. The J segment lost 3 bases and the V segment lost 4 bases, leaving 16 bases of the junction unmatched. TCRdb reran clone calling via CATT on the PCR reads. The sample consists of more than 5,000 delta-chain clones, around two fifths of them appearing once. The chain recombines TRDV1 with TRDJ1; the match to TRDD3 covers 11 bases. Input material: Vdelta1 gamma-delta T cells from blood grown in culture (DOT cells). The receptor comes from a human donor in good health. The DNA of the CDR3 is TGTGCTCTTGGGGGCACCTTTCCTGCGAATGGGGGATACGCCGATAAACTCATCTTT. It specifies CALGGTFPANGGYADKLIF.